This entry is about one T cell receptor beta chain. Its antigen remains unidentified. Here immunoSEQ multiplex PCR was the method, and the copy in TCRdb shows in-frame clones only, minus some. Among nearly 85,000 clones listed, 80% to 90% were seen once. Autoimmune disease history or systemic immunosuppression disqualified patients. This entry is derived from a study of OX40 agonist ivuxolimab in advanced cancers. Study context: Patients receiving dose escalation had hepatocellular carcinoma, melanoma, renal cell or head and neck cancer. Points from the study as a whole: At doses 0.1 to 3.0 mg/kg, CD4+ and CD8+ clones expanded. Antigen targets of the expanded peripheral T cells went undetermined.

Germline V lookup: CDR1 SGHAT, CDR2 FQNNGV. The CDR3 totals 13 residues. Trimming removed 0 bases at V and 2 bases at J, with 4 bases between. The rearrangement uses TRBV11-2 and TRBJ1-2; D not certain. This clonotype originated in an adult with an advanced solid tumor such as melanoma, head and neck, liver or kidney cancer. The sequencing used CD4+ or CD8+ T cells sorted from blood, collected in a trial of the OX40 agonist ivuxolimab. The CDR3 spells CASSLDSNYGYTF. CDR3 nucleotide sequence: TGTGCCAGCAGCTTAGACAGCAACTATGGCTACACCTTC.